This entry concerns a single T cell receptor (beta chain). This sample stems from a study of blood T cell repertoires in COVID-19. Adults between about 18 and 89 years of age took part from about 24 US areas. Cohorts were determined from participant-reported clinical history. The study recruited exposed participants who had met a COVID-19 case within 2 weeks before entry. V was cut by 2 bases and J by 7 bases, with 9 bases left in between. Germline CDR1 and CDR2: MNHEY and SMNVEV (reference sequence). The CDR3 spans 14 residues. Methods used by the authors: For nucleated cells, counts were estimated from reference gene primer amplification. Produced via immunoSEQ multiplex PCR; TCRdb's table is partial and in-frame only. That table gives V, J and clone size, and the DNA gave D and trimming. The repertoire holds around 250,000 clones, with roughly 90% as singletons.

The chain uses TRBV27 and TRBJ1-6, with D possibly TRBD1 on 6 matching bases. This clonotype originated in a man aged 35-49 years who had been exposed to COVID-19. Input material: PBMCs or T cells enriched from blood (not recorded which). The CDR3, as DNA: TGTGCCAGCAGTTTAAGGACAGTAAATTCACCCCTCCACTTT. It specifies CASSLRTVNSPLHF.